Given below is one T cell receptor beta chain in context. As yet, its antigen is unknown. A NOSPECS grade of at least 4, a Clinical Activity Score of at least 3 and duration under 3 months were recorded in ophthalmopathy patients. This CDR3 contains 15 residues. Germline loops: CDR1 DFQATT, CDR2 SNEGSKA (reference sequence). V dropped 1 base and J dropped 0 bases, with 13 bases sitting between them. The data originate from a study of T cells in Graves' hyperthyroidism and ophthalmopathy. Study in general: Peripheral blood was acquired at first diagnosis, ahead of any therapy whatsoever.

Findings and caveats of the study: It was a median approximately 6.9 months before onset that the model predicted ophthalmopathy. Most thyroid-expanded clonotypes above 0.001 were also found in blood.

What was amplified from RNA transcripts were TCR beta CDR3 regions. HTBI primers were the set used in a first-round RT-PCR of the TCR CDR3. TCRdb called the multiplex PCR reads again in MiXCR, with one record for every CDR3 protein. Among approximately 600,000 distinct CDR3 sequences listed, less than 25% were seen once. Material: blood. J is TRBJ2-7 and V is TRBV20-1, with D perhaps being TRBD1 or TRBD2 (5 bases each). The TCR sequence derives from a man aged 25 to 40 with Graves' ophthalmopathy. The CDR3 DNA sequence: TGCAGTGCTAGAGCTACCGGGACGGCCTCCTACGAGCAGTACTTC. It translates to CSARATGTASYEQYF.